The 2 T cell receptor beta chains below come from one sample, sequenced in a study of shared T cell receptors in the human thymus. Produced via immunoSEQ multiplex PCR; TCRdb's table is partial and in-frame only. The table includes roughly 660,000 clones, more than 75% detected once. These data also featured in a second study, about human thymus T cells.

The sequenced material came from thymocytes. All receptors come from a boy younger than two with a congenital heart defect.

The genes are TRBV9 and TRBJ2-3; D may be TRBD1 (5 bases). Germline lookup yields CDR1 SGDLS and CDR2 YYNGEE. The V gene lost 1 base and the J gene lost 3 bases, with 12 bases spanning the gap. The CDR3 consists of 15 residues. The CDR3 bases are TGTGCCAGCAGCGTATGGCAGGGTGAGACAGATACGCAGTATTTT. It is translated as CASSVWQGETDTQYF.

This chain links TRBV27 with TRBJ1-1; no clear D. In germline, CDR1 is MNHEY, CDR2 SMNVEV (reference sequence). The CDR3 extends over 13 amino acids. V gave up 2 bases and J gave up 4 bases, with 8 bases separating them. The CDR3 sequence is CASSLGPPTEAFF. CDR3 in DNA: TGTGCCAGCAGTTTAGGGCCTCCCACTGAAGCTTTCTTT.